This T cell receptor beta chain was sequenced in a study of blood T cell repertoires in COVID-19. Study context: Acute and convalescent COVID-19 samples came from the United States, Italy and Spain. Sample material is recorded as cDNA or gDNA derived from T cells, B-cell-depleted T cells, or PBMCs.

Trimming stripped 1 base from V and 2 bases from J, with 10 bases between. The germline gives CDR1 SEHNR, CDR2 FQNEAQ (reference sequence). This CDR3 region has 15 residues. In the authors' methods: From reference gene primer amplification, estimates of nucleated cell counts were derived. Here immunoSEQ multiplex PCR was the method, and the copy in TCRdb shows in-frame clones only, minus some. From that table come the V and J calls and clone size; the DNA was used to work out D and trimming. In the table there are about 170,000 clones, approximately 90% of which are singletons. V is TRBV7-9 and J is TRBJ2-3; a possible D gene is TRBD1 (6 bases). The TCR originated in a man in his sixties with acute or convalescent COVID-19. Sequencing was done on a sample of peripheral blood. The CDR3 sequence is CASSLVTGNTDTQYF. In DNA form, the CDR3 reads TGTGCCAGCAGCTTAGTTACAGGGAACACAGATACGCAGTATTTT.